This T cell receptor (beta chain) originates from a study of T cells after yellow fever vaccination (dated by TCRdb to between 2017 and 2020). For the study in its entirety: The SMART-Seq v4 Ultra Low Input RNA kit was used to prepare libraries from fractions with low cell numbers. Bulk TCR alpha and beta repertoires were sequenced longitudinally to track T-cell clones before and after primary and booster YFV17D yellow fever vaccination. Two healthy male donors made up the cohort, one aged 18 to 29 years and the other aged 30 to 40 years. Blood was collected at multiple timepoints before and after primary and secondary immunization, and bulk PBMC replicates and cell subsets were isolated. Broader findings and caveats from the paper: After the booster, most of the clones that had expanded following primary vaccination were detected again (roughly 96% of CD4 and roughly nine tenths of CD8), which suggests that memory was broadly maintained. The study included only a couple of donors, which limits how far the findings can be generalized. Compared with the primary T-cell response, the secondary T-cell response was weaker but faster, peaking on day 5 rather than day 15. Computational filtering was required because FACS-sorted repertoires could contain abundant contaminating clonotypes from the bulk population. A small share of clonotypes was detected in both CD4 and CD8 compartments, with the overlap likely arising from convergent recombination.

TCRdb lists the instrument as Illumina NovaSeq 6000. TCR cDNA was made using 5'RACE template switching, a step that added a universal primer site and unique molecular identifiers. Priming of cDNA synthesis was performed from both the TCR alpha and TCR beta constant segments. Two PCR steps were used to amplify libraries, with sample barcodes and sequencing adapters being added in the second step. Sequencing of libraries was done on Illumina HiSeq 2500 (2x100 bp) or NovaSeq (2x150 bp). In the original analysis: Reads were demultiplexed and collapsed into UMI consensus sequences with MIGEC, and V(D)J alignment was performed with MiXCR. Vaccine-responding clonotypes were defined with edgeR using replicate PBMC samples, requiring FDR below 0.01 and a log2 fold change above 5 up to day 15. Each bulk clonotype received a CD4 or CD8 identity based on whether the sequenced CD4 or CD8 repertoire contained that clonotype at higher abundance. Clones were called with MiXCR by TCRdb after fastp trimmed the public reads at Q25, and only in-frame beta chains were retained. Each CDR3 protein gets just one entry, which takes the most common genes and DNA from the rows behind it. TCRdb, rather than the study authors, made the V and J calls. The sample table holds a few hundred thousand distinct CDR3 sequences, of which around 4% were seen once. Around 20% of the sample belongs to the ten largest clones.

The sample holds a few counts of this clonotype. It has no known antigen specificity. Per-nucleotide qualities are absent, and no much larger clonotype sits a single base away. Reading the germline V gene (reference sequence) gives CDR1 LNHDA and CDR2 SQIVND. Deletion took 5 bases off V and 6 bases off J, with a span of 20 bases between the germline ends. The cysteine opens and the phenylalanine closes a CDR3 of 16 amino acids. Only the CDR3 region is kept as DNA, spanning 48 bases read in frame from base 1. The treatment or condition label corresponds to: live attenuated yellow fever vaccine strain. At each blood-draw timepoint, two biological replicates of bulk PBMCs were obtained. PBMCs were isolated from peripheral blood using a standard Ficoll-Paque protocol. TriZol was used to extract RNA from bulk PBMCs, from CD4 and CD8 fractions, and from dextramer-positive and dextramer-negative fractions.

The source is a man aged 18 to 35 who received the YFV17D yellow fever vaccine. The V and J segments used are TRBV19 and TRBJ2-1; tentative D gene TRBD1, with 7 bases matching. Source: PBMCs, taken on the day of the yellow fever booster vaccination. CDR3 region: CASSPRVEGAGNEQFF. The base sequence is TGTGCCAGTAGTCCCCGAGTGGAGGGGGCAGGCAATGAGCAGTTCTTC.